The 25 T cell receptor beta chains reported below all come from one sample, sequenced in a study of blood T cell repertoires in COVID-19. The method was immunoSEQ multiplex PCR; TCRdb's version includes in-frame clones alone and lacks a portion of them. The repertoire includes a few hundred thousand clones, around nine tenths of them detected once, and almost 9.5% sits in the top ten. The sequenced sample consisted of PBMCs or T cells enriched from blood (not recorded which). These receptors all stem from a woman in her 30s who had recovered from COVID-19.

The chain combines TRBV5-1 with TRBJ2-7; TRBD1 matches 9 bases. There are 14 residues in the CDR3. Germline trimming cut 4 bases from V and 3 bases from J; bases unmatched to any gene: 5. The V gene's germline CDR1 is SGHRS and CDR2 YFSETQ. The DNA of the CDR3 is TGCGCCAGCAGCCAGCCGGGACAGGGCTACGAGCAGTACTTC. It translates to CASSQPGQGYEQYF.

This chain connects TRBV19 to TRBJ2-4; D gene uncertain. The germline V gene encodes CDR1 LNHDA and CDR2 SQIVND (reference sequence). The CDR3 runs 16 residues. Trimming took off 2 bases at V and 2 bases at J, with 13 bases between the two ends. In DNA, the CDR3 is TGTGCCAGTAGTATATTATACACAGTAACCAAAAACATTCAGTACTTC. It yields the protein CASSILYTVTKNIQYF.

The V gene is TRBV18, the J gene TRBJ2-5, with 11 nucleotides matching TRBD1. This CDR3 region has 14 residues. Germline lookup yields CDR1 KGHSH and CDR2 LQKENI. The ends lost 4 bases at V and 5 bases at J; junction bases unmatched: 3. The CDR3: CASSRTGGEETQYF. In DNA, the CDR3 is TGTGCCAGCTCACGGACAGGGGGCGAGGAGACCCAGTACTTC.

The chain uses TRBV7-3 and TRBJ2-7; 11 nucleotides line up with TRBD2. The CDR3 totals 15 residues. Trimming took 3 bases from V and 2 from J; bases not matched to a gene: 3. The V gene's germline CDR1 is SGHTA and CDR2 FQGTGA. CDR3 protein: CASSLYSGRAYEQYF. The CDR3 DNA reads as TGTGCCAGCAGCTTGTATAGCGGGAGGGCCTACGAGCAGTACTTC.

The V gene is TRBV11-2, the J gene TRBJ2-7; D perhaps matches TRBD2 (5 bases). Trimming shortened V by 7 bases and J by 5 bases, and 15 bases separated the two germline ends. This CDR3 has 13 amino acids. The V gene's germline CDR1 is SGHAT and CDR2 FQNNGV. DNA for the CDR3: TGTGCCAGCATCGGACTGGCGGGTAACGAGCAGTACTTC. Protein sequence: CASIGLAGNEQYF.

This chain uses TRBV5-6 with TRBJ2-7, with 9 bases aligning to TRBD1. This CDR3 spans 14 amino acids. The V gene end was trimmed by 2 bases and the J gene end by 6 bases; junction bases not matched to a gene: 6. The germline V gene has CDR1 SGHDT and CDR2 YYEEEE. The CDR3 nucleotides read TGTGCCAGCAGCTTTTGGACAGGGGTCAGCGAGCAGTACTTC. Translating gives CASSFWTGVSEQYF.

The CDR3 DNA reads TGTGCCAGCAGAAACCAAGCAGGGGGCCTGCATGGGGCAGATACGCAGTATTTT. It codes for CASRNQAGGLHGADTQYF. The chain recombines TRBV11-2 with TRBJ2-3; the match to TRBD1 covers 8 bases. The CDR3 runs to 18 residues. V lost 6 bases, J lost 4 bases, and 18 bases stayed unmatched. Germline loops: CDR1 SGHAT, CDR2 FQNNGV.

The chain links TRBV5-1 to TRBJ2-5; 10 bases map to TRBD1. Germline V gene sequence: CDR1 SGHRS, CDR2 YFSETQ. This CDR3 region has 15 residues. With 2 bases clipped from V and 5 bases from J, the junction kept 6 bases outside the gene matches. CDR3 residues: CASSFRDRGGETQYF. In nucleotides, the CDR3 is TGCGCCAGCAGCTTCCGGGACAGGGGTGGGGAGACCCAGTACTTC.

The rearrangement uses TRBV3-1 (or the pseudogene TRBV3-2) and TRBJ2-3; 11 bases line up with TRBD2. With 1 base clipped from V and 4 bases from J, the junction kept 13 bases outside the gene matches. The germline V gene has CDR1 LGHDT and CDR2 YNNKEL (reference sequence). The CDR3 has 19 amino acids. The CDR3 reads CASSQGTRLAGGYSDTQYF. As DNA, the CDR3 is TGTGCCAGCAGCCAAGGAACGAGGCTAGCGGGAGGTTATTCAGATACGCAGTATTTT.

This rearrangement joins TRBV11-2 to TRBJ1-6; TRBD1 is a possible D gene (5 bases). This CDR3 contains 17 residues. Per germline, CDR1 SGHAT and CDR2 FQNNGV. V was cut by 0 bases and J by 7 bases, with 16 bases left in between. CDR3 DNA sequence: TGTGCCAGCAGCTTAGAGGAGGGGCAGAGAGTCAATTCACCCCTCCACTTT. As protein: CASSLEEGQRVNSPLHF.

The gene calls are TRBV2 and TRBJ2-7, with 7 positions matching TRBD1. CDR1 SNHLY and CDR2 FYNNEI come from the germline V gene. V shed 9 bases, J shed 12 bases, and the junction held 20 bases outside the gene matches. The CDR3 length is 14 residues. CDR3 bases: TGTGCCAGTGCACAGGGGCACAATCCTACGAGCATGTACTTC. Its protein is CASAQGHNPTSMYF.

This rearrangement joins TRBV13 to TRBJ1-2; TRBD1 is a possible D gene (6 bases). CDR1 and CDR2 from the germline V gene are PRHDT and FYEKMQ (reference sequence). CDR3 length: 15 amino acids. V lost 5 bases and J lost 4, with 17 bases in between. The CDR3 DNA is TGTGCCAGCAGCCGGCGGGGGCGCATGGGCTATGGCTACACCTTC. Translation gives CASSRRGRMGYGYTF.

The chain uses TRBV18 and TRBJ2-1; unclear D gene. Trimming removed 3 bases at V and 6 bases at J, with 3 bases between. The CDR3 runs to 11 residues. CDR1 and CDR2 from the germline V gene are KGHSH and LQKENI. The CDR3 loop reads CASSPGNEQFF. CDR3 bases: TGTGCCAGCTCACCCGGCAATGAGCAGTTCTTC.

The V and J genes are TRBV6-5 and TRBJ2-7, with D possibly matching TRBD1 (5 bases). Per germline, CDR1 MNHEY and CDR2 SVGAGI. The CDR3 sequence is 15 residues long. V gave up 7 bases and J gave up 3 bases, with 19 bases separating them. DNA for the CDR3: TGTGCCAGCAACGAGGCAGGGCAGCCAGACTACGAGCAGTACTTC. It yields the protein CASNEAGQPDYEQYF.

On this clone: The same CDR3 is also encoded by other DNA sequences in this sample. This rearrangement joins TRBV9 to TRBJ1-2; 9 nucleotides agree with TRBD1. V lost 0 bases and J lost 10; bases outside the gene matches: 4. The germline V gene has CDR1 SGDLS and CDR2 YYNGEE. There are 13 residues in the CDR3. CDR3 residues: CASSVEGQGVYTF. The CDR3 region has the DNA TGTGCCAGCAGCGTAGAGGGACAGGGTGTCTACACCTTC.

The V gene is TRBV12-3 or TRBV12-4, the J gene TRBJ1-1; no clear D gene. CDR3 length: 12 amino acids. V was clipped by 6 bases and J by 4 bases, with 9 bases between them. CDR3 DNA: TGTGCCAGCAGCCGGGGAGGCACTGAAGCTTTCTTT. Translation: CASSRGGTEAFF.

The genes are TRBV2 and TRBJ2-5; TRBD2 agrees at 9 bases. Germline CDR1 is SNHLY and CDR2 is FYNNEI. Germline trimming cut 3 bases from V and 4 bases from J; bases unmatched to any gene: 6. The CDR3 sequence is 15 residues long. CDR3 in DNA: TGTGCCAGCAGTGACCCTCGCGGGGGGGGAGAGACCCAGTACTTC. Protein: CASSDPRGGGETQYF. Based on the CDR3 plus reference TRBV2 and TRBJ2-5, the full variable domain is EPEVTQTPSHQVTQMGQEVILRCVPISNHLYFYWYRQILGQKVEFLVSFYNNEISEKSEIFDDQFSVERPDGSNFTLKIRSTKLEDSAMYFCASSDPRGGGETQYFGPGTRLLVL.

V and J are TRBV27 and TRBJ1-5; 10 bases map to TRBD1. CDR3 length: 19 residues. The V segment lost 5 bases and the J segment 0 bases; nucleotides outside the gene matches: 13. Germline-derived CDR1 and CDR2 are MNHEY and SMNVEV (reference sequence). CDR3 in DNA: TGTGCCAGCAGTCCAAACACCGGGACAGGGGAGGATAGCAATCAGCCCCAGCATTTT. This translates into CASSPNTGTGEDSNQPQHF.

A single count supports this clone. This sequence joins TRBV7-3 and TRBJ1-2; D may be TRBD1 (5 bases). The CDR3 is 13 amino acids. V was clipped by 5 bases and J by 7 bases, with 14 bases between them. Looked up from germline, CDR1 is SGHTA and CDR2 is FQGTGA. The CDR3 loop reads CASSPHQGAGYTF. The DNA of the CDR3 is TGTGCCAGCAGCCCTCACCAGGGTGCTGGCTACACCTTC.

The chain couples TRBV28 to TRBJ2-1, with TRBD2 matching 8 bases. The CDR3 runs 15 residues. Germline loops: CDR1 MDHEN, CDR2 SYDVKM. Unmatched junction bases numbered 2, after V lost 2 bases and J lost 2 bases. The chain's CDR3 is CASSLTSGPYNEQFF. CDR3 nucleotide sequence: TGTGCCAGCAGTTTAACTAGCGGTCCCTACAATGAGCAGTTCTTC.

This clone was seen just once. V usage is TRBV2 and J usage is TRBJ2-1; D is uncertain. The CDR3 consists of 14 residues. Germline-derived CDR1 and CDR2 are SNHLY and FYNNEI. Trimming took off 4 bases at V and 4 bases at J, with 11 bases between the two ends. DNA for the CDR3: TGTGCCAGCAGTGTAGTGCGGAGTTACAATGAGCAGTTCTTC. Translation gives CASSVVRSYNEQFF.

The chain links TRBV11-2 to TRBJ2-1, with D possibly TRBD2 on 5 matching bases. CDR3 length: 16 residues. Per germline, CDR1 SGHAT and CDR2 FQNNGV. V lost 3 bases and J lost 1, with 13 bases in between. The CDR3 is CASSFQTGSSYNEQFF. The CDR3 DNA sequence: TGTGCCAGCAGCTTTCAAACGGGATCGTCCTACAATGAGCAGTTCTTC.

The chain is built from TRBV28 and TRBJ2-7; the match to TRBD2 covers 11 bases. The CDR3 spans 16 residues. Per germline, CDR1 MDHEN and CDR2 SYDVKM. V was pared by 6 bases and J by 1 base, with 8 bases of the junction left unmatched. This chain's CDR3 is CASSTPGTSGSYEQYF. As DNA, the CDR3 is TGTGCCAGCAGCACCCCCGGGACTAGCGGTTCCTACGAGCAGTACTTC.

The chain combines TRBV18 with TRBJ1-1, with a tentative D call TRBD1 (6 bases). V dropped 1 base and J dropped 0 bases, with 15 bases sitting between them. The CDR3 extends over 17 amino acids. Germline-derived CDR1 and CDR2 are KGHSH and LQKENI. The CDR3, as DNA: TGTGCCAGCTCACCACAAAGCGCCACAGGGATGAACACTGAAGCTTTCTTT. It codes for CASSPQSATGMNTEAFF.

The chain joins TRBV25-1 to TRBJ1-4; 7 positions agree with TRBD1. With V trimmed by 6 bases and J by 3 bases, 7 bases remained unmatched. The length of the CDR3 is 15 residues. Germline V gene sequence: CDR1 MGHDK, CDR2 SYGVNS. CDR3 in amino acids: CASSRFQGANEKLFF. The CDR3 DNA follows: TGTGCCAGCAGCCGGTTCCAGGGGGCTAATGAAAAACTGTTTTTT.